This entry features one TCR beta chain sequence. Antigen unknown. The table came from immunoSEQ multiplex PCR; TCRdb's copy has only in-frame clones and leaves some out. The repertoire consists of some 10,000 clones, with roughly 55% occurring once and the leading ten covering about 8.1%. This record comes from a study of STAT3 mutations in large granular lymphocyte leukemia. Study outcomes and limitations: At least one immunodominant TCR beta clonotype appeared in every T-cell large granular lymphocyte leukemia patient. In several patients, dominant TCR clone burden exceeded STAT3 mutant burden. All newly emerging clones after therapy were STAT3 wild type. A small but highly pathogenic clone may have been missed.

The CDR3 has 15 residues. Germline V gene data show CDR1 as SGHNT and CDR2 as YYREEE (reference sequence). V was cut by 0 bases and J by 0 bases, with 10 bases left in between. Input material: peripheral blood mononuclear cells. This rearrangement joins TRBV5-4 to TRBJ2-7, with D perhaps being TRBD1 or TRBD2 (5 bases each). The sequence derives from a boy aged 10-17 years with T-cell large granular lymphocyte leukemia. Some clones in this sample may be carry-over from other donors' samples. The CDR3 is CASSLASGSSYEQYF. DNA of the CDR3: TGTGCCAGCAGCTTGGCCTCAGGGAGCTCCTACGAGCAGTACTTC.